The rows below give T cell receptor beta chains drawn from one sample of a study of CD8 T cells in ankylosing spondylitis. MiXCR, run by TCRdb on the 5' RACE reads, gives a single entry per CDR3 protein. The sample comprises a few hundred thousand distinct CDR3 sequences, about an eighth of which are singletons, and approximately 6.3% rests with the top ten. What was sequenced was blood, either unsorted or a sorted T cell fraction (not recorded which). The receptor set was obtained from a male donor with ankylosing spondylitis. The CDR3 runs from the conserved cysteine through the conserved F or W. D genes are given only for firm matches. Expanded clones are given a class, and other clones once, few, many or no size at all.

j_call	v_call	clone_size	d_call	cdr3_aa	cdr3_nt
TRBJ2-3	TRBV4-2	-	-	CASSFGGLGTDTQYF	TGTGCCAGCAGCTTCGGTGGTCTGGGCACAGATACGCAGTATTTT
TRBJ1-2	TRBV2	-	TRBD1	CASSEVRDSLYGYTF	TGTGCCAGCAGTGAAGTCCGGGACAGTCTTTATGGCTACACCTTC
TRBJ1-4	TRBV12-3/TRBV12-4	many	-	CASSLDSYNEKLFF	TGTGCCAGCAGTTTAGACAGTTATAATGAAAAACTGTTTTTT
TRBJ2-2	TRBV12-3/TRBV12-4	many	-	CASSLASAAFGELFF	TGTGCCAGCAGTTTAGCATCCGCAGCCTTCGGGGAGCTGTTTTTT
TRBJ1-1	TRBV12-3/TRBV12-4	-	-	CASSLARGLVTEAFF	TGTGCCAGCAGTTTAGCGCGGGGATTAGTCACTGAAGCTTTCTTT
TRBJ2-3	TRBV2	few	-	CASTKWQDTQYF	TGTGCCAGCACCAAATGGCAAGATACGCAGTATTTT
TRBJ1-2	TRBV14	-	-	CASSQDTGNPFYGYTF	TGTGCCAGCAGCCAAGATACCGGGAACCCCTTCTATGGCTACACCTTC
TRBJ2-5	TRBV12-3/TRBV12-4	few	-	CASRTSPGGETQYF	TGTGCCAGCAGGACGTCCCCAGGGGGGGAGACCCAGTACTTC
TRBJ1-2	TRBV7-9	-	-	CASSLAGVYYGYTF	TGTGCCAGCAGCTTGGCCGGCGTGTACTATGGCTACACCTTC
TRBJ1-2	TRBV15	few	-	CATSSTATARNYGYTF	TGTGCCACCAGCAGTACGGCGACAGCGAGGAACTATGGCTACACCTTC
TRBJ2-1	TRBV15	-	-	CAASRGLGEVSEQFF	TGTGCCGCCAGCAGAGGATTGGGGGAGGTCAGTGAGCAGTTCTTC
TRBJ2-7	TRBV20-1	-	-	CSARPLAGTSYEQYF	TGCAGTGCTAGACCCCTGGCGGGCACCTCCTACGAGCAGTACTTC
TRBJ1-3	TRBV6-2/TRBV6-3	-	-	CAARLVNGNTIYF	TGTGCCGCCAGGCTGGTGAATGGAAACACCATATATTTT
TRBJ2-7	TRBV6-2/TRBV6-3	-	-	CASSYFLSPAGQRYEQYF	TGTGCCAGCAGTTACTTCCTTTCCCCTGCGGGACAGAGGTACGAGCAGTACTTC
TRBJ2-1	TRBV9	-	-	CASSPRPVAYNEQFF	TGTGCCAGCAGCCCCCGGCCGGTCGCCTACAATGAGCAGTTCTTC
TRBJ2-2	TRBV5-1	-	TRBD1	CASRPGQTNTGELFF	TGCGCCAGCAGACCGGGACAGACGAACACCGGGGAGCTGTTTTTT
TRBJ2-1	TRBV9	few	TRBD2	CASSELAANNEQFF	TGTGCCAGCAGCGAGCTAGCGGCCAACAATGAGCAGTTCTTC
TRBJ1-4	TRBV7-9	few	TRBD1	CASSTGQGGNEKLFF	TGTGCCAGCAGTACTGGACAGGGGGGTAATGAAAAACTGTTTTTT
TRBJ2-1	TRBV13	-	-	CASSLYRGRTHNEQFF	TGTGCCAGCAGCTTATATAGGGGGAGGACCCACAATGAGCAGTTCTTC
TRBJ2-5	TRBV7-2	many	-	CASSLWTRQETQYF	TGTGCCAGCAGCCTATGGACAAGGCAAGAGACCCAGTACTTC
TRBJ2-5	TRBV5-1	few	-	CASSLVSGMPQETQYF	TGCGCCAGCAGCTTGGTTTCGGGAATGCCCCAAGAGACCCAGTACTTC
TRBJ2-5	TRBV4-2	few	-	CASSQGRGTTQETQYF	TGTGCCAGCAGCCAAGGTCGTGGGACAACCCAAGAGACCCAGTACTTC
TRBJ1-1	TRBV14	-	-	CASRRSGTEAFF	TGTGCCAGCAGGCGTAGTGGCACTGAAGCTTTCTTT
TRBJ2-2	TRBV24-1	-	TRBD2	CATRPGLAFTGELFF	TGTGCCACCAGACCGGGACTAGCCTTTACCGGGGAGCTGTTTTTT
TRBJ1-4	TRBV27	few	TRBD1	CASRGQGTGEKLFF	TGTGCCAGCAGGGGACAGGGGACAGGCGAAAAACTGTTTTTT
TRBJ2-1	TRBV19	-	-	CASSMPPVRTSSYNEQFF	TGTGCCAGTAGTATGCCCCCTGTAAGGACGAGCTCCTACAATGAGCAGTTCTTC
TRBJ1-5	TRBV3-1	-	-	CASSQELVPPNQPQHF	TGTGCCAGCAGCCAAGAATTGGTTCCCCCCAATCAGCCCCAGCATTTT